One sample yielded the 20 T cell receptor beta chains listed below, sequenced in a study of OX40 agonist ivuxolimab in advanced cancers. Repertoires were generated with immunoSEQ multiplex PCR, while TCRdb's copy carries only in-frame clones and drops some. There are 55,000 to 65,000 clones in the sample; around 93% occur only once, and around 0.4% lies in the top ten. The sample in question was CD4+ or CD8+ T cells sorted from blood, obtained in a trial of the OX40 agonist ivuxolimab. These receptors originate from an adult with an advanced solid tumor such as melanoma, head and neck, liver or kidney cancer.

V and J are TRBV18 and TRBJ2-5; TRBD1 matches 7 bases. CDR1 KGHSH and CDR2 LQKENI come from the germline V gene. With 4 bases clipped from V and 5 bases from J, the junction kept 16 bases outside the gene matches. This CDR3 contains 17 residues. The CDR3 nucleotides are TGTGCCAGCTCACAGGGGGCAGCGACCAACGGGATGGAGACCCAGTACTTC. Residues: CASSQGAATNGMETQYF.

V gene TRBV5-1 combines with J gene TRBJ2-1; 11 bases map to TRBD2. The V segment lost 3 bases and the J segment 7 bases; nucleotides outside the gene matches: 9. This CDR3 has 16 amino acids. CDR1 and CDR2 (germline): SGHRS, YFSETQ. DNA for the CDR3: TGCGCCAGCAGCTCGATTACTAGCGGGAGTTATAATGAGCAGTTCTTC. Its protein product is CASSSITSGSYNEQFF.

V gene TRBV7-9 combines with J gene TRBJ2-3; D may be TRBD2 (5 bases). The CDR3 has 16 residues. CDR1 and CDR2 (germline): SEHNR, FQNEAQ (reference sequence). Deletions cut 0 bases from V and 1 base from J, with 11 bases between. This chain's CDR3 is CASSLAKTTGTDTQYF. CDR3 nucleotides: TGTGCCAGCAGCTTAGCGAAGACTACCGGCACAGATACGCAGTATTTT.

V gene TRBV4-1 combines with J gene TRBJ2-4, with TRBD2 matching 7 bases. The CDR3 has 17 residues. The trim removed 4 bases at V and 4 bases at J, leaving 13 bases unmatched. CDR1 and CDR2 (germline): MGHRA, YSYEKL. Here the CDR3 DNA reads TGCGCCAGCAGCCCACTTGGACTAGTAGAGGCTAAAAACATTCAGTACTTC. This codes for CASSPLGLVEAKNIQYF.

This clone has just a few counts. V and J are TRBV11-2 and TRBJ1-5; TRBD1 might be the D (6 bases). Trimming left V 5 bases short and J 5 bases short, with 16 bases between. This CDR3 comprises 15 residues. The germline CDR1 and CDR2 sequences are SGHAT and FQNNGV. The CDR3 reads CASSPSGGGDQPQHF. CDR3 sequence (DNA): TGTGCCAGCAGCCCGTCTGGGGGCGGAGATCAGCCCCAGCATTTT.

The chain employs TRBV7-2 and TRBJ2-1, with D unclear. There are 13 residues in the CDR3. From germline, CDR1 is SGHTA and CDR2 FQGNSA. V was pared by 0 bases and J by 8 bases, with 8 bases between. The CDR3 coding sequence is TGTGCCAGCAGCTTAGCGTTTGGGGATGAGCAGTTCTTC. It is translated as CASSLAFGDEQFF.

The rearrangement uses TRBV15 and TRBJ2-7; a weak D match, TRBD1 (7 bases). From germline, CDR1 is LNHNV and CDR2 YYDKDF (reference sequence). V was cut by 0 bases and J by 13 bases, with 28 bases left in between. This CDR3 comprises 17 residues. CDR3 nucleotides: TGTGCCACCAGCAGAGATTTGCACCAGGGGGGCCTAGCTCGATTCTACTTC. Protein: CATSRDLHQGGLARFYF. Full variable domain (missing parts from reference TRBV15 and TRBJ2-7): DAMVIQNPRYQVTQFGKPVTLSCSQTLNHNVMYWYQQKSSQAPKLLFHYYDKDFNNEADTPDNFQSRRPNTSFCFLDIRSPGLGDTAMYLCATSRDLHQGGLARFYFGPGTRLTVT.

V and J are TRBV18 and TRBJ1-1, with D unresolved. The CDR3 runs to 12 residues. V was clipped by 5 bases and J by 0 bases, with 4 bases between them. CDR1 is KGHSH, CDR2 LQKENI, per germline. The CDR3 region has the DNA TGTGCCAGCTCAAGTGTGAACACTGAAGCTTTCTTT. This sequence encodes CASSSVNTEAFF. Full variable domain (remainder filled in from reference TRBV18 and TRBJ1-1): NAGVMQNPRHLVRRRGQEARLRCSPMKGHSHVYWYRQLPEEGLKFMVYLQKENIIDESGMPKERFSAEFPKEGPSILRIQQVVRGDSAAYFCASSSVNTEAFFGQGTRLTVV.

This clone showed up just once. The chain is built from TRBV6-6 and TRBJ2-1, with 9 nucleotides matching TRBD1. There are 14 residues in the CDR3. Germline V CDR1 and CDR2: MNHNY, SVGAGI (reference sequence). Losses at the gene ends were 8 bases for V and 7 bases for J; bases not matched to a gene: 9. The CDR3 DNA reads TGTGCCAGCGTACGGGACAGGGTTTTGAATGAGCAGTTCTTC. Its translation: CASVRDRVLNEQFF.

The genes are TRBV6-5 and TRBJ2-2; 8 bases line up with TRBD2. The J segment lost 3 bases and the V segment lost 2 bases, leaving 5 bases of the junction unmatched. Per the germline V gene, CDR1 is MNHEY and CDR2 is SVGAGI. CDR3 length: 16 amino acids. As DNA, the CDR3 is TGTGCCAGCAGTTACACCGGGGGGGCGGACACCGGGGAGCTGTTTTTT. As protein: CASSYTGGADTGELFF.

The chain recombines TRBV19 with TRBJ2-3; 11 nucleotides match TRBD2. The CDR3 has 16 residues. The trim removed 6 bases at V and 2 bases at J, leaving 7 bases unmatched. Germline assignment: CDR1 LNHDA and CDR2 SQIVND (reference sequence). CDR3 protein: CASSPLAGGLTDTQYF. Written as DNA, the CDR3 is TGTGCCAGTAGCCCTCTAGCGGGAGGACTCACAGATACGCAGTATTTT.

The chain links TRBV7-2 to TRBJ2-1, with 7 bases aligning to TRBD2. From germline, CDR1 is SGHTA and CDR2 FQGNSA. Trimming cost V 2 bases and J 3 bases; bases outside gene matches: 4. The CDR3 extends over 15 amino acids. The CDR3 DNA reads TGTGCCAGCAGCTTATATGGCGGGAGCTACAATGAGCAGTTCTTC. It translates to CASSLYGGSYNEQFF. The entire variable domain, with the rest obtained from reference TRBV7-2 and TRBJ2-1, is as follows: GAGVSQSPSNKVTEKGKDVELRCDPISGHTALYWYRQSLGQGLEFLIYFQGNSAPDKSGLPSDRFSAERTGGSVSTLTIQRTQQEDSAVYLCASSLYGGSYNEQFFGPGTRLTVL.

The chain employs TRBV6-5 and TRBJ1-2, with a tentative D call TRBD1 (6 bases). V lost 6 bases and J 0 bases, leaving 11 bases between the germline ends. The CDR3 runs 14 residues. Germline V CDR1 and CDR2: MNHEY, SVGAGI. The CDR3 coding sequence is TGTGCCAGCAGCCGTGGGACATCTAACTATGGCTACACCTTC. Translation: CASSRGTSNYGYTF.

In this sample, this clone turned up a few times. The gene calls are TRBV27 and TRBJ1-4; possible D gene TRBD1, 5 bases. Germline assignment: CDR1 MNHEY and CDR2 SMNVEV (reference sequence). Trimming pared 4 bases from V and 7 bases from J, leaving 19 bases between. CDR3 length equals 16 residues. The chain's CDR3 is CASSSWIRSGSEKLFF. As DNA, the CDR3 is TGTGCCAGCAGTTCCTGGATCCGGTCAGGGAGTGAAAAACTGTTTTTT.

The chain couples TRBV6-5 to TRBJ1-5; 9 nucleotides agree with TRBD1. J was trimmed by 7 bases and V by 5 bases; bases with no gene match: 6. Germline loops: CDR1 MNHEY, CDR2 SVGAGI. This CDR3 is built from 14 residues. The CDR3 loop is CASSLGQGNQPQHF. The CDR3 bases are TGTGCCAGCAGTCTTGGACAGGGGAACCAGCCCCAGCATTTT.

The chain is built from TRBV6-5 and TRBJ2-3, with a weak D call TRBD2 (6 bases). The CDR3 sequence is 14 residues long. Trimming pared 5 bases from V and 2 bases from J, leaving 11 bases between. Germline V gene sequence: CDR1 MNHEY, CDR2 SVGAGI. The CDR3 protein is CASSPGRITDTQYF. As DNA, the CDR3 is TGTGCCAGCAGTCCGGGGAGGATCACAGATACGCAGTATTTT.

The rearrangement joins TRBV19 to TRBJ1-2, with 8 positions matching TRBD1. The CDR3 is 15 amino acids. Germline V lookup: CDR1 LNHDA, CDR2 SQIVND (reference sequence). The V gene end was trimmed by 4 bases and the J gene end by 3 bases; junction bases not matched to a gene: 7. CDR3 bases: TGTGCCAGTAGTACCCAGGGGGCAGGTGACTATGGCTACACCTTC. Its translation is CASSTQGAGDYGYTF.

The rearrangement links TRBV7-2 to TRBJ2-5; 9 bases line up with TRBD1. The junction had 2 bases not matched to a gene; V was cut back by 1 base and J by 2 bases. This CDR3 has 15 residues. Germline loops: CDR1 SGHTA, CDR2 FQGNSA. In nucleotides, the CDR3 is TGTGCCAGCAGCTTAGGAGGGACAGGGCAAGAGACCCAGTACTTC. It specifies CASSLGGTGQETQYF.

The chain uses TRBV19 and TRBJ2-2, with D maybe TRBD2 (6 bases). Per germline, CDR1 LNHDA and CDR2 SQIVND (reference sequence). The ends were cut back, 9 bases at V and 1 base at J, with 15 bases in the middle. This CDR3 comprises 15 residues. CDR3 nucleotides: TGTGCCAGCAGACTCTTTAGCGGGAACACCGGGGAGCTGTTTTTT. Protein sequence: CASRLFSGNTGELFF. Together with reference TRBV19 and TRBJ2-2, the CDR3 gives the full variable domain: DGGITQSPKYLFRKEGQNVTLSCEQNLNHDAMYWYRQDPGQGLRLIYYSQIVNDFQKGDIAEGYSVSREKKESFPLTVTSAQKNPTAFYLCASRLFSGNTGELFFGEGSRLTVL.

The chain couples TRBV5-1 to TRBJ2-7, with 8 bases lining up with TRBD1. Germline V gene data show CDR1 as SGHRS and CDR2 as YFSETQ. The CDR3 has 17 amino acids. The V and J ends lost 0 bases and 5 bases, in that order; junction bases with no gene match: 13. The CDR3 coding sequence is TGCGCCAGCAGCTTGGTAGTTCATCGGCAGGGGGCTCACGAGCAGTACTTC. Amino acid sequence: CASSLVVHRQGAHEQYF.